This TCR beta chain was captured in a study of identical twins. TCRdb reprocessed the 5' RACE reads with MiXCR, giving one entry per CDR3 protein. The profile covers about 330,000 distinct CDR3 sequences, with approximately 13% appearing a single time and roughly 7% taken by the ten largest. Ten or more counts support this clonotype. The CDR3 totals 13 residues. V lost 3 bases to trimming and J lost 11 bases, with 14 bases between them. Separately, the same data were catalogued under a study of yellow fever vaccine responses in identical twins.

The sequencing input was CD8+ T cells sorted from blood. The clonotype was recovered from a woman between 18 and 30 years old in good health. The chain has TRBV12-3 or TRBV12-4 and TRBJ2-1; D is ambiguous. This CDR3 reads CASSFSLPDQQFF. The CDR3 DNA reads TGTGCCAGCAGTTTTAGTCTCCCTGATCAGCAGTTCTTC.